This T cell receptor beta chain came from a study of regulatory T cells in long-lasting Graves disease. A few counts support this clonotype. A junction end diverges from the germline sequence, so it may reflect a read error. The time point: persistent/refractory GD, antithyroid drugs over 5 years with positive TRAb. Following extraction of RNA from PBMCs, that RNA was used to make the TCR library. The germline CDR1 and CDR2 sequences are MDHEN and SYDVKM. This CDR3 contains 14 residues. Arm-PCR of CDR3 regions with iRepertoire HTBI primers generated TCR beta libraries. Authors' analysis steps: Segment identification across samples yielded 62 TRBV and fewer than 15 TRBJ segments. TCRdb fed the multiplex PCR reads into MiXCR, producing one record per CDR3 protein. The V and J calls shown here were made by TCRdb, not taken from the authors' results. In the table there are 350,000 to 450,000 distinct CDR3 sequences, roughly 20% of which are singletons.

The source material was peripheral blood mononuclear cells (PBMCs), sampled when the disease was refractory, from a patient treated with antithyroid drugs. The TCR originated in a woman in her 40s with Graves disease. The V call is TRBV28, the J call TRBJ2-7; D gene unclear. The CDR3 DNA is TGTGCCGGCAGTCAGACTCCCATTTCGTACGAGCAGTACTTC. Its translation: CAGSQTPISYEQYF.